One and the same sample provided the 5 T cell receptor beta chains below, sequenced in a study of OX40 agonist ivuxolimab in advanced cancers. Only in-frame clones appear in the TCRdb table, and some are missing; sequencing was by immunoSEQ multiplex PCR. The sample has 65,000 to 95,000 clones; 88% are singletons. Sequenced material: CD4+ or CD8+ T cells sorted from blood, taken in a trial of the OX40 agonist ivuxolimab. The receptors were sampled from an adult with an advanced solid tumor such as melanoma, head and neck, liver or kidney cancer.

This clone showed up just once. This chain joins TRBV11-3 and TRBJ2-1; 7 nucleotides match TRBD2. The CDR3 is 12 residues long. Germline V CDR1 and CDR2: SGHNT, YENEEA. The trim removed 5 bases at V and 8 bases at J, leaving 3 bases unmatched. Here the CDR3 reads CASSGAGYEQFF. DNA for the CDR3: TGTGCCAGCAGCGGAGCGGGATATGAGCAGTTCTTC.

The CDR3 DNA reads as TGTGCCAGCAGCCCGGCCTGGACAGGGGACACTGAAGCTTTCTTT. Amino acid sequence: CASSPAWTGDTEAFF. The chain is built from TRBV9 and TRBJ1-1, with TRBD1 matching over 9 bases. V was clipped by 4 bases and J by 3 bases; unmatched bases: 7. Germline CDR1 SGDLS, CDR2 YYNGEE. This CDR3 has 15 amino acids.

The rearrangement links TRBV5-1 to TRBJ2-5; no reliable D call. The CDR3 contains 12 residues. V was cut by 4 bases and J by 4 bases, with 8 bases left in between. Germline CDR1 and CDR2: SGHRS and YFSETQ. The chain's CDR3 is CASSPLGETQYF. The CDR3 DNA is TGCGCCAGCAGCCCTCTCGGAGAGACCCAGTACTTC.

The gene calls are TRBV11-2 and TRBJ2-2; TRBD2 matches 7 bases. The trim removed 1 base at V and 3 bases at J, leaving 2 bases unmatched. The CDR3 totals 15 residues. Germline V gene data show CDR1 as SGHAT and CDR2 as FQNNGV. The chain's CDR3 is CASSLAGRDTGELFF. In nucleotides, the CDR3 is TGTGCCAGCAGCTTAGCGGGGAGGGACACCGGGGAGCTGTTTTTT.

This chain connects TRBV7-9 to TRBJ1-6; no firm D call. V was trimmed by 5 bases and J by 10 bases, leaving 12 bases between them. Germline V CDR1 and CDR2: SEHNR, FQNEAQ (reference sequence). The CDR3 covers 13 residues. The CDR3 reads CASSPSSGSPLHF. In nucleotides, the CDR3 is TGTGCCAGCAGCCCCTCGAGTGGGTCACCCCTCCACTTT.